These 17 T cell receptor beta chains were sequenced from one sample in a study of blood T cell repertoires in COVID-19. This table comes from immunoSEQ multiplex PCR, and its TCRdb copy is limited to in-frame clones, with some not included. The table lists around 29,000 clones, roughly 90% of them singletons. Source material: peripheral blood. The receptors shown here come from a human donor in a cohort sampled during active COVID-19.

The chain is built from TRBV13 and TRBJ1-6; D ambiguous. Deletions cut 0 bases from V and 12 bases from J, with 6 bases between. The CDR3 is made up of 12 amino acids. From germline, CDR1 is PRHDT and CDR2 FYEKMQ (reference sequence). The CDR3 loop is CASSLGSGPLHF. The DNA of the CDR3 is TGTGCCAGCAGCTTAGGTTCCGGACCCCTCCACTTT.

The chain joins TRBV18 to TRBJ1-2; TRBD1 aligns across 7 bases. This CDR3 contains 14 residues. CDR1 is KGHSH, CDR2 LQKENI, per germline. The V and J ends lost 6 bases and 0 bases, in that order; junction bases with no gene match: 4. The DNA for the CDR3 is TGTGCCAGCTCCCCGGACAGGACTAACTATGGCTACACCTTC. Translated, it gives CASSPDRTNYGYTF.

The sample holds a few counts of this clone. The chain recombines TRBV7-2 with TRBJ2-3; 7 nucleotides line up with TRBD2. Germline V gene sequence: CDR1 SGHTA, CDR2 FQGNSA. Unmatched junction bases numbered 3, after V lost 5 bases and J lost 1 base. This CDR3 region has 14 residues. The chain's CDR3 is CASSPGLRTDTQYF. The CDR3 region has the DNA TGTGCCAGCAGCCCGGGACTACGCACAGATACGCAGTATTTT.

The chain employs TRBV7-9 and TRBJ1-1; the D gene is possibly TRBD1 (5 bases). The CDR3 has 13 residues. V shed 4 bases and J shed 6 bases, with 12 bases lying between them. From germline, CDR1 is SEHNR and CDR2 FQNEAQ (reference sequence). The CDR3 spells CASSSFGGAEAFF. The DNA of the CDR3 is TGTGCCAGCAGCTCCTTCGGGGGGGCTGAAGCTTTCTTT.

The chain links TRBV5-4 to TRBJ2-3; D is unresolved. The CDR3 length is 12 residues. From germline, CDR1 is SGHNT and CDR2 YYREEE (reference sequence). V lost 4 bases to trimming and J lost 2 bases, with 5 bases between them. Here the CDR3 reads CASSPHTDTQYF. DNA for the CDR3: TGTGCCAGCAGCCCACACACAGATACGCAGTATTTT.

The chain joins TRBV19 to TRBJ1-4; perhaps TRBD1 as D (5 bases). The CDR3 loop spans 13 amino acids. The germline CDR1 and CDR2 sequences are LNHDA and SQIVND (reference sequence). The V end lost 5 bases, the J end lost 4 bases, and 8 bases lay between the germline ends. CDR3 DNA sequence: TGTGCCAGTAGTCGACAGAATAATGAAAAACTGTTTTTT. This encodes CASSRQNNEKLFF.

This chain connects TRBV7-2 to TRBJ1-4, with 9 positions matching TRBD1. The V gene's germline CDR1 is SGHTA and CDR2 FQGNSA. The CDR3 length is 14 residues. V gave up 5 bases and J gave up 7 bases; unmatched junction bases: 5. CDR3 loop: CASSRPGQGEKLFF. The CDR3 region has the DNA TGTGCCAGCAGCAGACCGGGACAGGGTGAAAAACTGTTTTTT. Drawing the rest from reference TRBV7-2 and TRBJ1-4, the complete variable domain is GAGVSQSPSNKVTEKGKDVELRCDPISGHTALYWYRQSLGQGLEFLIYFQGNSAPDKSGLPSDRFSAERTGGSVSTLTIQRTQQEDSAVYLCASSRPGQGEKLFFGSGTQLSVL.

This sequence joins TRBV5-1 and TRBJ2-7; D may be TRBD1 (6 bases). In germline, CDR1 is SGHRS, CDR2 YFSETQ. The CDR3 covers 13 residues. Trimming left V 2 bases short and J 4 bases short, with 10 bases between. The CDR3 region is CASSFYQGYEQYF. The CDR3 bases are TGCGCCAGCAGCTTTTACCAGGGGTACGAGCAGTACTTC.

J is TRBJ2-7 and V is TRBV6-5, with D perhaps matching TRBD1 (6 bases). Germline CDR1 MNHEY, CDR2 SVGAGI. There are 13 residues in the CDR3. Trimming removed 6 bases from V and 3 bases from J, with 12 bases in between. This chain's CDR3 is CASSRQGNYEQYF. The CDR3 DNA follows: TGTGCCAGCAGCCGCCAGGGGAACTACGAGCAGTACTTC.

The chain combines TRBV2 with TRBJ1-2, with 11 positions matching TRBD1. The V segment lost 5 bases and the J segment 6 bases; nucleotides outside the gene matches: 8. Germline V gives CDR1 SNHLY, CDR2 FYNNEI. The CDR3 is 15 residues long. Here the CDR3 DNA reads TGTGCCAGCAGTTCTACCTGGACAGGGGGCGATGGCTACACCTTC. Amino acids: CASSSTWTGGDGYTF. Supplemented by reference TRBV2 and TRBJ1-2, the full variable domain reads EPEVTQTPSHQVTQMGQEVILRCVPISNHLYFYWYRQILGQKVEFLVSFYNNEISEKSEIFDDQFSVERPDGSNFTLKIRSTKLEDSAMYFCASSSTWTGGDGYTFGSGTRLTVV.

The rearrangement uses TRBV27 and TRBJ2-1; maybe TRBD2 (6 bases). Germline CDR1 and CDR2: MNHEY and SMNVEV (reference sequence). The CDR3 consists of 16 residues. V dropped 5 bases and J dropped 0 bases, with 14 bases sitting between them. The CDR3 region has the DNA TGTGCCAGCAGTCCGCGGGACTCTTTCTCCTACAATGAGCAGTTCTTC. This gives the protein CASSPRDSFSYNEQFF.

The CDR3 bases are TGTGCCAGCAGTGAAGGTCGGCCGGGGGGCCCGAATTACGAGCAGTACTTC. Amino acid sequence: CASSEGRPGGPNYEQYF. The chain links TRBV6-1 to TRBJ2-7; a possible D gene is TRBD2 (7 bases). The CDR3 loop spans 17 amino acids. Trimming pared 1 base from V and 4 bases from J, leaving 20 bases between. Germline CDR1 and CDR2: MNHNS and SASEGT.

In this sample, this clone turned up a few times. The chain has TRBV5-5 and TRBJ2-2, with D possibly TRBD2 on 6 matching bases. The germline V and J ends were trimmed by 0 bases and 5 bases, with 11 bases remaining between them. CDR1 SGHKS and CDR2 YYEKEE come from the germline V gene (reference sequence). The CDR3 has 15 amino acids. CDR3 loop: CASSLGRALTGELFF. CDR3 in DNA: TGTGCCAGCAGCTTGGGGAGGGCACTAACCGGGGAGCTGTTTTTT.

This clone was counted between two and nine times. V and J are TRBV7-8 and TRBJ2-7; TRBD1 matches 10 bases. Germline V gene sequence: CDR1 SGHVS, CDR2 FQNEAQ. The length of the CDR3 is 17 residues. The V segment lost 1 base and the J segment 2 bases; nucleotides outside the gene matches: 8. CDR3 in DNA: TGTGCCAGCAGCTTAGAGGGCCGGGACAGGGGAGCCTACGAGCAGTACTTC. It yields the protein CASSLEGRDRGAYEQYF.

V and J are TRBV4-1 and TRBJ2-7, with D tentatively TRBD1 (5 bases). Germline CDR1 and CDR2: MGHRA and YSYEKL. The CDR3 spans 17 residues. Trimming stripped 3 bases from V and 3 bases from J, with 21 bases between. The CDR3 is CASSHATGDTVRYEQYF. The CDR3 DNA follows: TGCGCCAGCAGCCACGCTACAGGAGATACTGTCCGCTACGAGCAGTACTTC.

The V and J genes are TRBV6-4 and TRBJ2-3; 12 bases agree with TRBD2. J gave up 1 base and V 0 bases, and 8 bases lay outside the gene matches. The CDR3 runs to 19 residues. The germline V gene encodes CDR1 MRHNA and CDR2 SNTAGT. The CDR3: CASSDSGLAGGPGTDTQYF. The CDR3 DNA sequence: TGTGCCAGCAGTGACTCGGGGCTAGCGGGGGGGCCGGGCACAGATACGCAGTATTTT.

This chain links TRBV5-4 with TRBJ2-7, with 9 bases fitting TRBD2. The CDR3 sequence is 15 residues long. Per the germline V gene, CDR1 is SGHNT and CDR2 is YYREEE (reference sequence). Unmatched junction bases numbered 6, after V lost 4 bases and J lost 1 base. This CDR3 reads CASSPPAGGSYEQYF. Here the CDR3 DNA reads TGTGCCAGCAGCCCCCCAGCGGGGGGATCCTACGAGCAGTACTTC.